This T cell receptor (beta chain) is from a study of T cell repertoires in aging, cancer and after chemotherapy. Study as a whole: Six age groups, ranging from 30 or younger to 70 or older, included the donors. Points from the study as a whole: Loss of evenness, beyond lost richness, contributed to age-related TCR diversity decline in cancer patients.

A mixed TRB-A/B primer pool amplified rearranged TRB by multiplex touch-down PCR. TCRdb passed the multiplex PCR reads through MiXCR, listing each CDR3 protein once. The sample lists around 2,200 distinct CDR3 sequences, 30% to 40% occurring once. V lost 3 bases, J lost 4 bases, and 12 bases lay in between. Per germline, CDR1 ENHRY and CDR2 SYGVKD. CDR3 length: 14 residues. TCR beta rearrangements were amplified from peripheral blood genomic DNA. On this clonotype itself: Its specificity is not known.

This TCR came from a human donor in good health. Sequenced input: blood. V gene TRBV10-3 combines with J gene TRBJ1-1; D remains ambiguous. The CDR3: CAISEVGAGTEAFF. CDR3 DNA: TGTGCCATCAGTGAAGTGGGAGCGGGCACTGAAGCTTTCTTT.